This section outlines one T cell receptor (beta chain) sequence together with its context. Its antigen target is currently unknown. Base qualities are not recorded, but no much larger clone differs from it by a single base. This entry is derived from a study of T-cell memory formation after mild COVID-19 (dated by TCRdb to 2020 to 2022). A note on the overall study: TCR sequence clusters from the two donors were found to be largely donor specific. Longitudinal TCRalpha and TCRbeta repertoire sequencing tracked T-cell clones expanding and contracting after mild COVID-19 in a couple of donors. The cohort was made up of two young adult volunteers, one female and one male, who were previously healthy.

Beyond this particular receptor, the publication reports: Some responding clones were detected in pre-infection memory, which suggested that pre-existing cross-reactive memory T cells had joined the SARS-CoV-2 response. Clones contracting from day 15 to 85 had balanced CD4/CD8 phenotypes, while a second wave expanding from day 15 to 37 was biased towards CD4+. Only a couple of mild cases were covered in the study, and larger cohorts including severe cases with pre-infection samples were considered necessary. Contracting CD4+ clones turned up mainly in the CM and EM memory subsets, whereas EMRA was where CD8+ clones were enriched. SARS-CoV-2 specificity was not confirmed for the second-wave clones peaking on day 37.

The data were produced on an Illumina NovaSeq 6000. Using 5'RACE with constant-segment primers, TCRalpha and TCRbeta cDNA libraries were constructed, with sample barcodes and unique molecular identifiers added in the process. RNA was extracted from every sample with Trizol reagent. The libraries were amplified in two PCR steps, and the second step added a second sample barcode and Illumina TruSeq adapters. Libraries were sequenced on an Illumina NovaSeq with 2 x 150 bp paired-end reads. The paper's data handling went like this. Reads were demultiplexed and collapsed into UMI-guided consensus sequences with migec v1.2.7. Using mixcr v2.1.11, UMI consensuses were aligned to TRA and TRB V and J templates and then assembled into clonotypes. Expanded or contracted clonotypes were those called significant by both edgeR and NoisET, with noise models trained on biological replicates. For edgeR calls, the thresholds were a false discovery rate-adjusted p below 0.01 and a log2 fold-change of 1. PCA with hierarchical clustering of max-normalized trajectories of the 1000 most abundant clonotypes was used as exploratory dynamics analysis. Separately sequenced CD4+ and CD8+ repertoires were used to assign the CD4 or CD8 phenotype of responding clones. Clones were called with MiXCR by TCRdb after fastp trimmed the public reads at Q25, and only in-frame beta chains were retained. Duplicate CDR3 protein sequences are folded into a single record with the most common DNA and genes. TCRdb assigned the V and J calls; the authors' analysis was not used. This sample gives about 350,000 distinct CDR3 sequences in total; approximately 22% of them show up just once. The ten largest clones take up roughly 23% of the sample.

Based on the germline V gene, the CDR1 and CDR2 sequences are SGHAT and FQNNGV. Trimming costs V 0 bases and J 7 bases, and their ends lie 16 bases apart. Taken from cysteine to phenylalanine, the CDR3 has 15 residues. The kept DNA is CDR3 alone, 45 bases in frame from the first base. Ficoll-Paque density gradient centrifugation was used to isolate PBMCs. The V gene is TRBV11-2 and the J gene is TRBJ2-7; a tentative D match to TRBD1 spans 6 bases. The origin of this receptor is a man aged 18 to 29 who had mild COVID-19 (a few samples of this study predate the infection). The sample titles of this study are shuffled in the database, so cell type and time point are left out; the donor was told from shared clones. The specimen was PBMCs or a T cell subset sorted from them (not recorded which). The nucleotide sequence is TGTGCCAGCAGCTTAGACCTTTTACAGGGCCTGGAGCAGTACTTC. The translation is CASSLDLLQGLEQYF.